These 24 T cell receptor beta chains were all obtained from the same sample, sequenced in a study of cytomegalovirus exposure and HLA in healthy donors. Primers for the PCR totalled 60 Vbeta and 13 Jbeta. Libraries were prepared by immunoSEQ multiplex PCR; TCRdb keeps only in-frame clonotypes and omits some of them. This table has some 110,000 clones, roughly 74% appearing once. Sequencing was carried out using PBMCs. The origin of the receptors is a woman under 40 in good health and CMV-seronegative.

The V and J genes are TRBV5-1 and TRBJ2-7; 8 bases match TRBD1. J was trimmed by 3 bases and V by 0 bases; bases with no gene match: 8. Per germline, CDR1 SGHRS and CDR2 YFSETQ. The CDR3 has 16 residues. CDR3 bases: TGCGCCAGCAGCTTGGTGGGCGGGACAGGTAACTACGAGCAGTACTTC. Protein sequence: CASSLVGGTGNYEQYF.

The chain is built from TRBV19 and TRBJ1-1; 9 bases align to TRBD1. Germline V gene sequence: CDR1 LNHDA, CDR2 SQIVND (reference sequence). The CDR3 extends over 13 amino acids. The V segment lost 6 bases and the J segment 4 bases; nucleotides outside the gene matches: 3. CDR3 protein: CASSGTGFTEAFF. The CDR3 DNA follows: TGTGCCAGTAGCGGGACAGGGTTCACTGAAGCTTTCTTT.

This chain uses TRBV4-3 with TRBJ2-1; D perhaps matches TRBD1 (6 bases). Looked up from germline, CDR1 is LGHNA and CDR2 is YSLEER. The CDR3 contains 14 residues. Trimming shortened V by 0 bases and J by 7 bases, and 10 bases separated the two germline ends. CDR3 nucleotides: TGCGCCAGCAGCCAAGACGTTAGGGGGAATGAGCAGTTCTTC. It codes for CASSQDVRGNEQFF.

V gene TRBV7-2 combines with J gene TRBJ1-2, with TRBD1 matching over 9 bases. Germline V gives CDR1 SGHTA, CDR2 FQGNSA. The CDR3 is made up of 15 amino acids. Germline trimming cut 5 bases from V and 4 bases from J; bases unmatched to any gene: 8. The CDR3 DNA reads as TGTGCCAGCAGCACCCGGACAGGGGAGGTCTATGGCTACACCTTC. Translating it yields CASSTRTGEVYGYTF.

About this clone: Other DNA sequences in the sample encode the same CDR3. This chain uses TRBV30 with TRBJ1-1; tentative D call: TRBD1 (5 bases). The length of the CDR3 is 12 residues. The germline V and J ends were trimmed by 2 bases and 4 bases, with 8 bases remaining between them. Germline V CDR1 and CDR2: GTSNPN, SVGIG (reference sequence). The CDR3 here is CAWSSGGTEAFF. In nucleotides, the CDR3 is TGTGCCTGGAGTTCGGGGGGCACTGAAGCTTTCTTT. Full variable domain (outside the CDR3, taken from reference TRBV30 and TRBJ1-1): SQTIHQWPATLVQPVGSPLSLECTVEGTSNPNLYWYRQAAGRGLQLLFYSVGIGQISSEVPQNLSASRPQDRQFILSSKKLLLSDSGFYLCAWSSGGTEAFFGQGTRLTVV.

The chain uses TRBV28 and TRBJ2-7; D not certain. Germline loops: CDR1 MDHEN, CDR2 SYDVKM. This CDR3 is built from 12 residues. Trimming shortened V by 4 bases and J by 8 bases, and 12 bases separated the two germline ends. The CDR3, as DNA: TGTGCCAGCAGTTCGACTTGGATCCAGCAGTACTTC. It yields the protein CASSSTWIQQYF.

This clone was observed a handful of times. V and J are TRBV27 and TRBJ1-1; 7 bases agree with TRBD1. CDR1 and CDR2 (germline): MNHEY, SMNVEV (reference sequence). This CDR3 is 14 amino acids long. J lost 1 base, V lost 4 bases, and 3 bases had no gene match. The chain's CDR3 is CASSSRTGNTEAFF. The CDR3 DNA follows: TGTGCCAGCAGTTCCCGGACAGGGAACACTGAAGCTTTCTTT.

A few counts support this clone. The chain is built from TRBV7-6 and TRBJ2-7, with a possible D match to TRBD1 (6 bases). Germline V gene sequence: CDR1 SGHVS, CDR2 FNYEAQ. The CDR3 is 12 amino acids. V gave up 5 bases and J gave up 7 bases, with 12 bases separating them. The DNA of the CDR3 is TGTGCCAGCAGCAAGGGGGTCTCTGAGCAGTACTTC. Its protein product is CASSKGVSEQYF.

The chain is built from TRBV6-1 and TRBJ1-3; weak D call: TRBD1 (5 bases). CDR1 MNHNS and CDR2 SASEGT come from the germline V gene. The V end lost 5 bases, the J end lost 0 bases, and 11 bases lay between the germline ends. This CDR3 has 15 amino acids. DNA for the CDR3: TGTGCCAGCAGTCAACCGACAGACTCTGGAAACACCATATATTTT. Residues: CASSQPTDSGNTIYF.

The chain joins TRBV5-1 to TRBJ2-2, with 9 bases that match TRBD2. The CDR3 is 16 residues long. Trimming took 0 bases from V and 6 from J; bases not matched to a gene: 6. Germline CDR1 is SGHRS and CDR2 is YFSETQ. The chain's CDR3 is CASSLVSSGNAGELFF. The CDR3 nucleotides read TGCGCCAGCAGCTTGGTTTCTAGCGGGAATGCCGGGGAGCTGTTTTTT.

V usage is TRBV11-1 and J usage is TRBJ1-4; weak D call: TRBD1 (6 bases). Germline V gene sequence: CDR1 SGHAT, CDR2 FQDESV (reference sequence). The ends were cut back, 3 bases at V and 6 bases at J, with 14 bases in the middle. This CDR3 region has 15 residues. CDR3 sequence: CASSFGQNLDEKLFF. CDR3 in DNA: TGTGCCAGCAGCTTCGGACAGAACTTAGATGAAAAACTGTTTTTT.

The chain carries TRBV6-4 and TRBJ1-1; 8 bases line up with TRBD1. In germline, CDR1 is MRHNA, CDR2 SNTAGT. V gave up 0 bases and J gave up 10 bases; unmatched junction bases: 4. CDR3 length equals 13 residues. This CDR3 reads CASSDSQGARAFF. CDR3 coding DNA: TGTGCCAGCAGTGACTCGCAGGGGGCCCGAGCTTTCTTT.

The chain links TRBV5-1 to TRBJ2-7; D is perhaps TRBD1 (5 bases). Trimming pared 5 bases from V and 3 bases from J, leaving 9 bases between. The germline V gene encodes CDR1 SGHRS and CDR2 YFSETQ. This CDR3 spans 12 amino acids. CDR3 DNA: TGCGCCAGCAGATCTGACAGCTACGAGCAGTACTTC. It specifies CASRSDSYEQYF.

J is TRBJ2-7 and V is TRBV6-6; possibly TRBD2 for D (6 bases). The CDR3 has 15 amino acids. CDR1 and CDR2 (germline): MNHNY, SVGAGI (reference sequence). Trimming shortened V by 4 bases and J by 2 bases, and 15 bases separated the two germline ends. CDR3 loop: CASSSSGVQTYEQYF. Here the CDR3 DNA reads TGTGCCAGCAGTTCGTCGGGGGTTCAGACCTACGAGCAGTACTTC.

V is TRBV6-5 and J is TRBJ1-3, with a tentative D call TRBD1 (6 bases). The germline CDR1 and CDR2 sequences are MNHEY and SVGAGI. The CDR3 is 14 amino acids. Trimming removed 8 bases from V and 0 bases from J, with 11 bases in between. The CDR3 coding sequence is TGTGCCAGCGGAACAGGGTACTCTGGAAACACCATATATTTT. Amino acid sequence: CASGTGYSGNTIYF.

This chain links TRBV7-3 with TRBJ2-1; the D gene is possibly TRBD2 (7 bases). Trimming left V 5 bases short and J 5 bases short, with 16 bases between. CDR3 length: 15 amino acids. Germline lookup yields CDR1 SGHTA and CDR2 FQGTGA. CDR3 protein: CASSPTGGGHNEQFF. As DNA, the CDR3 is TGTGCCAGCAGCCCTACGGGGGGCGGACACAATGAGCAGTTCTTC.

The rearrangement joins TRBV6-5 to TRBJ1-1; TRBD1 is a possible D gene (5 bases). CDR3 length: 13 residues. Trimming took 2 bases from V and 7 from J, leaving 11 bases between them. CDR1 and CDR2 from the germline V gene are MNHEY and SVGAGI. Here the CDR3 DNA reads TGTGCCAGCAGTTACGATCGGGGGATTGAAGCTTTCTTT. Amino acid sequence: CASSYDRGIEAFF.

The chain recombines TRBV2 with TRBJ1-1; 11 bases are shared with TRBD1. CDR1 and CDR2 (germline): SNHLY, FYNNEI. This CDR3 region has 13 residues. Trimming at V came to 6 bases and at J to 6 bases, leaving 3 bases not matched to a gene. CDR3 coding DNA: TGTGCCAGCAGGGACAGGGGGCTACCTGAAGCTTTCTTT. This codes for CASRDRGLPEAFF.

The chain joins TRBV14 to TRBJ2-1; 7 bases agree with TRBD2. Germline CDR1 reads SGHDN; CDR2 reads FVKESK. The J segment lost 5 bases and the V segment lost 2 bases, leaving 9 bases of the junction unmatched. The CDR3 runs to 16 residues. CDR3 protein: CASSQRPPGGHNEQFF. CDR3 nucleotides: TGTGCCAGCAGCCAACGACCCCCGGGGGGTCACAATGAGCAGTTCTTC.

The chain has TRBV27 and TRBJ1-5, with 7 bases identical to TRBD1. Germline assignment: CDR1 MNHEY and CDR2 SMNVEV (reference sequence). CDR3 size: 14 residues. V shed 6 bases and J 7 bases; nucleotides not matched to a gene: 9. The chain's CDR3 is CASSPDRVGQPQHF. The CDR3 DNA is TGTGCCAGCAGCCCAGACAGGGTCGGGCAGCCCCAGCATTTT.

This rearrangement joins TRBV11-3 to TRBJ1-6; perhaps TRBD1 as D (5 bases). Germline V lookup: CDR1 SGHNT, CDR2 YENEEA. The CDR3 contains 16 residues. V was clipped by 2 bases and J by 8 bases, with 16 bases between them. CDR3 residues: CASSLLGRVEYSPLHF. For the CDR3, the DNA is TGTGCCAGCAGCTTACTTGGCAGGGTGGAGTATTCACCCCTCCACTTT. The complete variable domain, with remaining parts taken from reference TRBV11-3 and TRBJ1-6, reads EAGVVQSPRYKIIEKKQPVAFWCNPISGHNTLYWYLQNLGQGPELLIRYENEEAVDDSQLPKDRFSAERLKGVDSTLKIQPAELGDSAVYLCASSLLGRVEYSPLHFGNGTRLTVT.

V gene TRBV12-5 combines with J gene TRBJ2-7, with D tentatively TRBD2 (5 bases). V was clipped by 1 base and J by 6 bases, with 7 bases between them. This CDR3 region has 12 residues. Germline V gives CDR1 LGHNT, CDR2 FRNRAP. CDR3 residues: CASGLGAGEQYF. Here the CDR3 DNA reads TGTGCTAGTGGTTTGGGGGCGGGCGAGCAGTACTTC.

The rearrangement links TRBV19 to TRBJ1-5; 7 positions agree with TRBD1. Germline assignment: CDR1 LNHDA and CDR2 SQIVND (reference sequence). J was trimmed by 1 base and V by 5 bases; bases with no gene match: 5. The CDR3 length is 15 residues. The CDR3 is CASSPHRGSNQPQHF. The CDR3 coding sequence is TGTGCCAGTAGTCCCCACAGGGGCAGCAATCAGCCCCAGCATTTT. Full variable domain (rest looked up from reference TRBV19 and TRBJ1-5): DGGITQSPKYLFRKEGQNVTLSCEQNLNHDAMYWYRQDPGQGLRLIYYSQIVNDFQKGDIAEGYSVSREKKESFPLTVTSAQKNPTAFYLCASSPHRGSNQPQHFGDGTRLSIL.

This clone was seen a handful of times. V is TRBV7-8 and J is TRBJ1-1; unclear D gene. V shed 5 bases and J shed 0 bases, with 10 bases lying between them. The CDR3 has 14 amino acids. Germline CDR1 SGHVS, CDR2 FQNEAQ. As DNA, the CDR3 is TGTGCCAGCAGCCCAGACACCCTGAACACTGAAGCTTTCTTT. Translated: CASSPDTLNTEAFF.